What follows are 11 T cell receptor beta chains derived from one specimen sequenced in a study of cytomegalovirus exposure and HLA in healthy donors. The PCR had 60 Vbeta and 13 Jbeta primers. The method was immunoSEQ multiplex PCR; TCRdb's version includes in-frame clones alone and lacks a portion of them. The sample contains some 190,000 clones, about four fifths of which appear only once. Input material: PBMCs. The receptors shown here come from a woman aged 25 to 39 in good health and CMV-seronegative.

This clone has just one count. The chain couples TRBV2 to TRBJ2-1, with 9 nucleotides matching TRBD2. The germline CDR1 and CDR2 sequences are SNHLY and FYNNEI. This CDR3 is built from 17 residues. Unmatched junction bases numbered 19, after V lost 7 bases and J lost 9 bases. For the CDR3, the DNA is TGTGCCAGCACAGATTTTCCGGGCGGGGGGGCAGGTAGTGAGCAGTTCTTC. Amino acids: CASTDFPGGGAGSEQFF. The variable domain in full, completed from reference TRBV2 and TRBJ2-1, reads EPEVTQTPSHQVTQMGQEVILRCVPISNHLYFYWYRQILGQKVEFLVSFYNNEISEKSEIFDDQFSVERPDGSNFTLKIRSTKLEDSAMYFCASTDFPGGGAGSEQFFGPGTRLTVL.

CDR3 region: CASDGSTGTEAFF. The CDR3, as DNA: TGTGCCAGCGATGGCAGCACGGGCACTGAAGCTTTCTTT. The gene calls are TRBV19 and TRBJ1-1, with unresolved D. This CDR3 has 13 residues. V was clipped by 9 bases and J by 4 bases, with 15 bases between them. Looked up from germline, CDR1 is LNHDA and CDR2 is SQIVND (reference sequence).

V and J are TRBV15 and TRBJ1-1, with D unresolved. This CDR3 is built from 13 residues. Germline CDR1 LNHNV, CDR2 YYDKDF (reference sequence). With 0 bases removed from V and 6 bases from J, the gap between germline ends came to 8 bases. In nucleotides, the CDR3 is TGTGCCACCAGCAGAGATTTGCCGGCTGAAGCTTTCTTT. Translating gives CATSRDLPAEAFF. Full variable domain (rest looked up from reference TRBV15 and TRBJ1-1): DAMVIQNPRYQVTQFGKPVTLSCSQTLNHNVMYWYQQKSSQAPKLLFHYYDKDFNNEADTPDNFQSRRPNTSFCFLDIRSPGLGDTAMYLCATSRDLPAEAFFGQGTRLTVV.

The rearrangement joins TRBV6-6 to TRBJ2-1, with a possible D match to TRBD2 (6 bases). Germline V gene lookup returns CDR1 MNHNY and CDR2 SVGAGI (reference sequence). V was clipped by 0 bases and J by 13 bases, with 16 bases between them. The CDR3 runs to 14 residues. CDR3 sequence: CASSYSESPEGQFF. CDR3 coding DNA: TGTGCCAGCAGTTACTCGGAATCCCCGGAGGGTCAGTTCTTC.

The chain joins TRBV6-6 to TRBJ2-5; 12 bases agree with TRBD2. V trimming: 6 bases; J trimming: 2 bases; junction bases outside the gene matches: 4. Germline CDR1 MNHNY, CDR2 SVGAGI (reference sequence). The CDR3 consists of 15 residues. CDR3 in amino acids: CASSLLAGGQETQYF. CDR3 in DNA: TGTGCCAGCAGCTTACTAGCGGGGGGTCAAGAGACCCAGTACTTC.

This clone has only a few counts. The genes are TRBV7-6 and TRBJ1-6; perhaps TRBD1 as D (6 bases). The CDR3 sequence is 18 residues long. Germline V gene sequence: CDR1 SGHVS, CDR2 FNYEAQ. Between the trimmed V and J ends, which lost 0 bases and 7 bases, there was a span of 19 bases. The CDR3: CASSLAGAGGAGNSPLHF. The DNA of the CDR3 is TGTGCCAGCAGCTTAGCGGGGGCCGGGGGGGCAGGCAATTCACCCCTCCACTTT.

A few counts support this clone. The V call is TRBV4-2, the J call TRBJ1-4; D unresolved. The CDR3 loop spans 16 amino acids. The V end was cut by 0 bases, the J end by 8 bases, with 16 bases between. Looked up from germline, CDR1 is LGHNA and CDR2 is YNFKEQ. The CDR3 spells CASSQEGLGVGEKLFF. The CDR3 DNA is TGTGCCAGCAGCCAAGAAGGTCTGGGAGTTGGGGAAAAACTGTTTTTT.

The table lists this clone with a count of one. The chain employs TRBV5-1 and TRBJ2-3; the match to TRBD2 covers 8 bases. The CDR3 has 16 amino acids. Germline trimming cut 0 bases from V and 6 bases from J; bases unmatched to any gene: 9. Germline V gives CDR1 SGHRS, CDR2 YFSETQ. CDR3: CASSLGGTSFTDTQYF. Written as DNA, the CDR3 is TGCGCCAGCAGCTTGGGGGGGACTAGTTTCACGGATACGCAGTATTTT.

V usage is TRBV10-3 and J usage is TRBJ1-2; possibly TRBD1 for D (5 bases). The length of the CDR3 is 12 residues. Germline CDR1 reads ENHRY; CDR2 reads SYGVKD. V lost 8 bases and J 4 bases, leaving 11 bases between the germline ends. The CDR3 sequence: CAIGEGPYGYTF. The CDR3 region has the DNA TGTGCCATCGGGGAGGGACCCTATGGCTACACCTTC.

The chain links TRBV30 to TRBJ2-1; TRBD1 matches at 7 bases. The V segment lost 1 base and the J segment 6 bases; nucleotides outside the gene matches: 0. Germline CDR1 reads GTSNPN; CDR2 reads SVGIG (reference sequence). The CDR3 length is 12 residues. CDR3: CAWSAGGNEQFF. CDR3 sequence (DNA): TGTGCCTGGAGTGCAGGGGGCAATGAGCAGTTCTTC.

The CDR3 protein is CASSIVGGGEKLFF. CDR3 nucleotide sequence: TGTGCCAGTAGTATTGTAGGGGGCGGTGAAAAACTGTTTTTT. V gene TRBV19 combines with J gene TRBJ1-4; TRBD1 matches 7 bases. Germline loops: CDR1 LNHDA, CDR2 SQIVND (reference sequence). The V gene end was trimmed by 3 bases and the J gene end by 7 bases; junction bases not matched to a gene: 5. The CDR3 length is 14 residues.